This record covers a single T cell receptor beta chain. CDR1 and CDR2 from the germline V gene are MDHEN and SYDVKM. V shed 5 bases and J shed 1 base, with 20 bases lying between them. This CDR3 has 17 residues. The sample comes from a study of blood T cell repertoires in COVID-19. The repertoire was sequenced with immunoSEQ multiplex PCR; TCRdb's copy has only in-frame clones and lacks some. The sample lists 85,000 to 130,000 clones; approximately 92% were seen once. The source is a man aged 65 to 79 with acute or convalescent COVID-19. The material sequenced was peripheral blood. The chain is built from TRBV28 and TRBJ1-2; no definite D call. The CDR3 DNA reads as TGTGCCAGCAGTCCTCCTACAGCACAAGGAAATAACTATGGCTACACCTTC. This codes for CASSPPTAQGNNYGYTF.